This T cell receptor (beta chain) was observed in a study of spatial heterogeneity in lung cancer (dated by TCRdb to the late 2010s). About the study as a whole: Beta-chain transcripts were consistently detected in greater numbers than alpha-chain transcripts, which likely reflects a higher abundance of beta-chain transcripts. In the raw uncorrected reads, each unique combination of TCR and UMI appeared more than ten times on average. In non-small cell lung cancer, the study quantitatively compared TCR alpha and beta repertoires across several tumor regions, matched nontumor lung, and blood. Nonsynonymous mutation counts, determined by whole-exome sequencing of tumor tissue, were related to features of the TCR repertoire. Both alpha and beta chains were TCR-sequenced in samples taken at surgery, namely 220 tumor regions, 63 to 70 matched nontumor lung samples and around 53 PBMC samples.

About this clonotype: There is no known antigen for this receptor. One end of the junction does not line up with germline, which may come from a read error.

Summary of the overall study and its limitations: Additional single-cell paired TCR alpha and beta sequencing was considered necessary to confirm, at a functional level, the hypothesis that regional TCRs recognize regional mutations.

The method was 5' RACE. Reads for this sample came from a NextSeq 500. To allow correction of PCR and sequencing errors, the TCR library protocol tagged every TCR cDNA molecule with a unique molecular identifier. The source study handled its data this way. TCR identification, UMI-based error correction and CDR3 extraction were performed with Decombinator tools. Expanded TCRs were defined as those above a frequency of 2 per 1,000, corresponding to the top 1% of the tumor frequency distribution. Renyi diversity was computed with the R vegan package after each repertoire had been subsampled 100 times to 5,000 TCRs. CDR3 similarity networks were built from amino acid triplet string-kernel similarity, connecting CDR3s with pairwise similarity above 0.82. TCRdb itself trimmed the public reads at Q25 with fastp, ran MiXCR and retained productive beta chains. Rows merge per CDR3 protein into single entries with the most common DNA and genes. None of the V and J calls come from the authors' own analysis; TCRdb made them. The sample records 2,000 or so distinct CDR3 sequences, under 25% of which are singletons. Clones ranked in the top ten supply 20% to 25% of the sample.

The germline V gene specifies SGHAT as CDR1 and FQNNGV as CDR2. Inclusive of the bounding cysteine and phenylalanine, the CDR3 is 15 residues long. Only CDR3 DNA is held: 45 bases, read in frame from base 1. Read against the paper, the sample's time point label means: sample taken at primary tumor resection. The donors were some 76 patients from the lung TRACERx cohort who had early-stage, untreated non-small cell lung cancer. Whole RNA extracted from tumor and nontumor lung tissue, or from cryopreserved PBMC samples, was used for TCR sequencing without cell sorting. Only patients for whom sufficient RNA was available from at least two tumor regions were selected for TCR sequencing. Tumor and adjacent nontumor lung specimens were reviewed by a lung pathologist before selection.

This material consisted of normal lung tissue next to the tumor, taken at surgery. This receptor chain uses TRBV11-2 and TRBJ2-1, and perhaps TRBD2 as D gene, on 5 matching bases. This receptor was identified in a male donor with early-stage non-small cell lung cancer. This receptor carries the CDR3 CAISMGSLTYNEQFF. The DNA sequence is given as TGTGCCATCAGCATGGGGAGTCTGACATACAATGAGCAGTTCTTC. Joined to the reference TRBV11-2 and TRBJ2-1 proteins, this CDR3 gives the full variable domain: EAGVAQSPRYKIIEKRQSVAFWCNPISGHATLYWYQQILGQGPKLLIQFQNNGVVDDSQLPKDRFSAERLKGVDSTLKIQPAKLEDSAVYLCAISMGSLTYNEQFFGPGTRLTVL.